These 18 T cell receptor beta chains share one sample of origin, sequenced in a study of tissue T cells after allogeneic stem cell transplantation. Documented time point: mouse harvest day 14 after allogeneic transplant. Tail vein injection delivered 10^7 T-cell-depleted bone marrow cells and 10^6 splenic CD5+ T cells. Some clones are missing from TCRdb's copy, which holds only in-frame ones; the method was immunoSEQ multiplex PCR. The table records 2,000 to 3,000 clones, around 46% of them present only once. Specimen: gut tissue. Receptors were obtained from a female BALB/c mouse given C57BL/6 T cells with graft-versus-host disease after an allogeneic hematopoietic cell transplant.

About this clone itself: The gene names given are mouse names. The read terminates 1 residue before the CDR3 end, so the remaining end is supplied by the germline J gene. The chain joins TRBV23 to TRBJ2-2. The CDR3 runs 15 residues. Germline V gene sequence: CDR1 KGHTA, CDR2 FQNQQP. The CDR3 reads CSSSQSGTNTGQLYF. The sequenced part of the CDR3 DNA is TGCTCCAGCAGTCAATCAGGGACAAACACCGGGCAGCTCTAC.

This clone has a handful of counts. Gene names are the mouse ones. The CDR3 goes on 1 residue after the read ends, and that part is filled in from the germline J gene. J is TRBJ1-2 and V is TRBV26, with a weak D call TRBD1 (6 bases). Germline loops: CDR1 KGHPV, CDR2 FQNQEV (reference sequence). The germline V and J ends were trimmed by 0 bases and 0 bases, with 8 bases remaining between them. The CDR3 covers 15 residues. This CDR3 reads CASSLSTGSNSDYTF. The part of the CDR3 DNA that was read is TGTGCCAGCAGTCTGTCGACAGGATCAAACTCCGACTACACC.

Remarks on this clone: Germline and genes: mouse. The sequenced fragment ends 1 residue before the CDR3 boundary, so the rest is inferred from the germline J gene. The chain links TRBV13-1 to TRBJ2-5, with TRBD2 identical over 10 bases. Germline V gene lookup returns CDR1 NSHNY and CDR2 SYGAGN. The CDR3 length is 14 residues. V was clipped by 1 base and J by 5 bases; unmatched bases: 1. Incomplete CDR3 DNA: TGTGCCAGCAGTGATCTGGGGGGGCGAGACACCCAGTAC. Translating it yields CASSDLGGRDTQY. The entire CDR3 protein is CASSDLGGRDTQYF.

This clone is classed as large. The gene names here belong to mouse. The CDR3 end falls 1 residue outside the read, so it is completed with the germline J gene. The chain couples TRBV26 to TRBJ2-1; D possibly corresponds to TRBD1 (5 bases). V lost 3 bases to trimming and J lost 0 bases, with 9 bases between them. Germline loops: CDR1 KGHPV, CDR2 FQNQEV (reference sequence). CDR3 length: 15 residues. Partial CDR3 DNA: TGTGCCAGCAGTCTCCAGGGATATAACTATGCTGAGCAGTTC. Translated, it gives CASSLQGYNYAEQF. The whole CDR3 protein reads CASSLQGYNYAEQFF.

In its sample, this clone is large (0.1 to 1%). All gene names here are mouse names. The CDR3 DNA, read in part, is TGTGCCAGCAGCTCCGCAGGGGCCAACGAAAGATTATTT. It codes for CASSSAGANERLF. The whole CDR3 is CASSSAGANERLFF. The chain uses TRBV3 and TRBJ1-4, with a possible D match to TRBD1 (6 bases). The read terminates 1 residue ahead of where the CDR3 ends, so the germline J gene completes it. This CDR3 comprises 14 residues. CDR1 SNHLY and CDR2 FYNGKV come from the germline V gene (reference sequence). Trimming removed 4 bases from V and 3 bases from J, with 9 bases in between.

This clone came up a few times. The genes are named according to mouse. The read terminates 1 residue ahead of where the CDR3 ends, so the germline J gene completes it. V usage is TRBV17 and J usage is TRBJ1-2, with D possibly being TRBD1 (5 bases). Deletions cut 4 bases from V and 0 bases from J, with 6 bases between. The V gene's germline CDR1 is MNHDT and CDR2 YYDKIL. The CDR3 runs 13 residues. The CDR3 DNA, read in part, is TGTGCTAGCAGTATGACAGCAAACTCCGACTACACC. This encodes CASSMTANSDYT. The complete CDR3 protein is CASSMTANSDYTF.

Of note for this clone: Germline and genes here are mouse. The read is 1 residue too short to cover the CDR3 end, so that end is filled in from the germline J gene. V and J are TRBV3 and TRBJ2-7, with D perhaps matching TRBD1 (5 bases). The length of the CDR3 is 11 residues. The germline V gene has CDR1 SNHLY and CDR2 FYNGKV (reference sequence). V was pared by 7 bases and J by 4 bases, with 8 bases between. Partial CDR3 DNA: TGTGCCAGCAAGGAGGGGTATGAACAGTAC. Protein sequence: CASKEGYEQY. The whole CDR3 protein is CASKEGYEQYF.

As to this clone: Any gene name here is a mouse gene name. The CDR3 bases that were read are TGCTCCAGCAGTCAATCAAGCAGGGGAGACACCCAGTAC. It codes for CSSSQSSRGDTQY. The whole CDR3 protein is CSSSQSSRGDTQYF. The rearrangement joins TRBV23 to TRBJ2-5; the listed D gene, TRBD1, was not tested against the DNA. The read is 1 residue too short to cover the CDR3 end, so that end is filled in from the germline J gene. The CDR3 has 14 residues. CDR1 is KGHTA and CDR2 is FQNQQP in the germline V gene.

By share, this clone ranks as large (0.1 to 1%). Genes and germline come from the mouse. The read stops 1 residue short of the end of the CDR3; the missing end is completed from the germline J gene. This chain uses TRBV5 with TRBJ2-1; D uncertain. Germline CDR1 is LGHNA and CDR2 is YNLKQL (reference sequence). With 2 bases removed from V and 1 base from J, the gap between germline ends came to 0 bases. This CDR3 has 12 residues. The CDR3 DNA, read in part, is TGTGCCAGCAGCCAAAACTATGCTGAGCAGTTC. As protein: CASSQNYAEQF. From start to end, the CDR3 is CASSQNYAEQFF.

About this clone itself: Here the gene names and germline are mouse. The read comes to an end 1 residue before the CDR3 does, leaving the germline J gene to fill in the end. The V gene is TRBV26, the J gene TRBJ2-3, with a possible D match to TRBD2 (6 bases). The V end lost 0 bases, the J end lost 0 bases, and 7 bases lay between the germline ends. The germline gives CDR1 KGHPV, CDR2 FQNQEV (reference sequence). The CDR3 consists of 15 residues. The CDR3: CASSLSGTSAETLYF. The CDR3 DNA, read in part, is TGTGCCAGCAGTCTGTCTGGGACTAGTGCAGAAACGCTGTAT.

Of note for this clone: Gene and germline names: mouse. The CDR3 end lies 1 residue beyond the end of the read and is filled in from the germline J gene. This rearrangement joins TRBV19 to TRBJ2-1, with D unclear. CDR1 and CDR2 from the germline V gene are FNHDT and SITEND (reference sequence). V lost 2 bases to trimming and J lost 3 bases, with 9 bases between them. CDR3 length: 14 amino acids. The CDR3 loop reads CASSIGVSYAEQFF. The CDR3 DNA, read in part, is TGTGCCAGCAGTATCGGGGTGAGCTATGCTGAGCAGTTC.

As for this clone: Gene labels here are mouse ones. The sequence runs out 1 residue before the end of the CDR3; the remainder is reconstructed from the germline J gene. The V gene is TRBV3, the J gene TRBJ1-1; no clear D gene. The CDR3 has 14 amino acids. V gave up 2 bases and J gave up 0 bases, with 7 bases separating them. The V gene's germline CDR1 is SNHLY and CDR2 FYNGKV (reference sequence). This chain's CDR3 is CASSLRSANTEVFF. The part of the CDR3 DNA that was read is TGTGCCAGCAGCTTACGCAGTGCAAACACAGAAGTCTTC.

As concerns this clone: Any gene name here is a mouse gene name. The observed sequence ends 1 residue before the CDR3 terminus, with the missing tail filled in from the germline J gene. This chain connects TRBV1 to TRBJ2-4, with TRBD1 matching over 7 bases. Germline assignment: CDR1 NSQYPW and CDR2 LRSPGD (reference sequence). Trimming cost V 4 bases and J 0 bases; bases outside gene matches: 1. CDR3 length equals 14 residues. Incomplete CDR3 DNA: TGCACCTGCAGTGAGGGACAGAGTCAAAACACCTTGTAC. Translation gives CTCSEGQSQNTLY. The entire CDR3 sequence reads CTCSEGQSQNTLYF.

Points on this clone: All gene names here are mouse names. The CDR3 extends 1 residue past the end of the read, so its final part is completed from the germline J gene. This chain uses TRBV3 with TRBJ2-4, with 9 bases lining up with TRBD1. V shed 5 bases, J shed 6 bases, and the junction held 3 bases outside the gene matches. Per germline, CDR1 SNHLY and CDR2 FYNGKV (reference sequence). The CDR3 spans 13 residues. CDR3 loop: CASSRDRDNTLYF. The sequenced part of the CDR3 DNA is TGTGCCAGCAGCCGGGACAGGGATAACACCTTGTAC.

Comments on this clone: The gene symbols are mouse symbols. The CDR3 bases that were read are TGTGCCAGCAGCCTCATTTGGGGGAGTGCAGAAACGCTGTAT. It yields the protein CASSLIWGSAETLY. The whole CDR3 region reads CASSLIWGSAETLYF. The chain links TRBV19 to TRBJ2-3, with D possibly matching TRBD2 (6 bases). The read ends 1 residue early relative to the CDR3; the germline J gene fills the gap. V was cut by 5 bases and J by 0 bases, with 13 bases left in between. The CDR3 contains 15 residues. Germline V gene sequence: CDR1 FNHDT, CDR2 SITEND (reference sequence).

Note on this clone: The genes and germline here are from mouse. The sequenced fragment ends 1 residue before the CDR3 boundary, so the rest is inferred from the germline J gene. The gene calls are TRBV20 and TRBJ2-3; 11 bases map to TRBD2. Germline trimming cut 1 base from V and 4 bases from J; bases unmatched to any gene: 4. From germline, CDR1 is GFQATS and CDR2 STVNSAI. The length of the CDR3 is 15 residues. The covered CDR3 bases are TGTGGTGCTAGGGTCCGGGACTGGGGGACAGAAACGCTGTAT. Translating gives CGARVRDWGTETLY. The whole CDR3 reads CGARVRDWGTETLYF.

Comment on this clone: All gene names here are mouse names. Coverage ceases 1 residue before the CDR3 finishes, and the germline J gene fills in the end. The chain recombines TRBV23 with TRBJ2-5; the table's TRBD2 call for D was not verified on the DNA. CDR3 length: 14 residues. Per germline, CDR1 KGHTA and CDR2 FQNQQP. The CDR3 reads CSSRPGGASDTQYF. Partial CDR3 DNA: TGCTCCAGCAGACCTGGGGGGGCTTCAGACACCCAGTAC.

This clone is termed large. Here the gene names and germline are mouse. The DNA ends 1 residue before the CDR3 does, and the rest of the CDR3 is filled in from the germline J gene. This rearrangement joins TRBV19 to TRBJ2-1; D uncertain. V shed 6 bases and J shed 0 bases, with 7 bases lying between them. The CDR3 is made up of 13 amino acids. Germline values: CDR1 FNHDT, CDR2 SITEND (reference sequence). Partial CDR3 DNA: TGTGCCAGCAAAAACAATAACTATGCTGAGCAGTTC. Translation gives CASKNNNYAEQF. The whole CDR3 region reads CASKNNNYAEQFF.